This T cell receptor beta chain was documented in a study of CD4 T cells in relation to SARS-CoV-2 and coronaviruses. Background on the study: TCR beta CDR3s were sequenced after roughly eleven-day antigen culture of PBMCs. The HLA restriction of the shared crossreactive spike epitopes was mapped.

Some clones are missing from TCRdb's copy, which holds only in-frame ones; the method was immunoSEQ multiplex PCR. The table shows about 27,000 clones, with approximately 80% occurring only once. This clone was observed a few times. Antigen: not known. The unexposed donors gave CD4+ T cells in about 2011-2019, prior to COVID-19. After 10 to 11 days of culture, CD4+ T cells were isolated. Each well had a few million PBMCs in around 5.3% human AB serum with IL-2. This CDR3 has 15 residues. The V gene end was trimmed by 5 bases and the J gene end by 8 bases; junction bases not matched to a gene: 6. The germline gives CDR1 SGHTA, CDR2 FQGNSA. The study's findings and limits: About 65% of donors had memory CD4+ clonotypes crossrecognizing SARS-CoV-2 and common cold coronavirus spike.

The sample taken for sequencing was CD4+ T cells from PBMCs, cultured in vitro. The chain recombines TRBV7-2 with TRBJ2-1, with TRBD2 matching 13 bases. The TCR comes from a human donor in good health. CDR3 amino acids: CASSVTSGGAHEQFF. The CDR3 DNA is TGTGCCAGCAGCGTTACTAGCGGGGGGGCCCATGAGCAGTTCTTC.